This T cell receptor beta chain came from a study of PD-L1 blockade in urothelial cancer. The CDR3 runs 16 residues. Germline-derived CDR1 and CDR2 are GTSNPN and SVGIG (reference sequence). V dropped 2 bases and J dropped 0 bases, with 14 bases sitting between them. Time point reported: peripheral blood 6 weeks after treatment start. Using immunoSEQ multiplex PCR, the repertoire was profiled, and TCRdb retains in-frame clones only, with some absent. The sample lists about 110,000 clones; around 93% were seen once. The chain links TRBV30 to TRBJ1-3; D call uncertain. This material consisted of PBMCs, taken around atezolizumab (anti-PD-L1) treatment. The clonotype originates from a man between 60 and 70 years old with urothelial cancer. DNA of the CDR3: TGTGCCTGGAGTATCTCAGGTACCAGCTCTGGAAACACCATATATTTT. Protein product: CAWSISGTSSGNTIYF.